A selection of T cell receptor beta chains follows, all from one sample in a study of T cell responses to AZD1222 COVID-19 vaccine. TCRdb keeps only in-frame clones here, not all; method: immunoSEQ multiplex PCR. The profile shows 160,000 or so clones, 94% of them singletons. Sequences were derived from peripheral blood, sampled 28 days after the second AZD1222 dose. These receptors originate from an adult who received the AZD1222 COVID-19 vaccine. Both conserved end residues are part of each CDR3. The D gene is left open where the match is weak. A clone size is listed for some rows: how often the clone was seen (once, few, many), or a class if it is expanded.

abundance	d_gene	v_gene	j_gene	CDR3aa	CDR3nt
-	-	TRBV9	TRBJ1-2	CASSVAGQRSGYGYTF	TGTGCCAGCAGCGTAGCGGGCCAACGTTCGGGCTATGGCTACACCTTC
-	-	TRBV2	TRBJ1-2	CASSEPGKRADGYTF	TGTGCCAGCAGTGAACCCGGGAAGAGGGCGGATGGCTACACCTTC
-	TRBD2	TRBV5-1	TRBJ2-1	CASSLEPGLAGARYNEQFF	TGCGCCAGCAGCTTGGAACCGGGACTAGCGGGAGCTCGTTACAATGAGCAGTTCTTC
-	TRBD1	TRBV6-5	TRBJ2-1	CASSYRDRTYNEQFF	TGTGCCAGCAGTTACCGGGACAGGACCTACAATGAGCAGTTCTTC
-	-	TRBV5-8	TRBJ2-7	CASTLMGSSYEQYF	TGTGCCAGCACACTGATGGGAAGCTCCTACGAGCAGTACTTC
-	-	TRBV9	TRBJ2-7	CASSVGVGSSYEQYF	TGTGCCAGCAGCGTAGGCGTCGGGTCATCCTACGAGCAGTACTTC
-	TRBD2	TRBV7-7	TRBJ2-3	CASSAGLAGSTDTQYF	TGTGCCAGCAGCGCCGGACTAGCGGGGAGCACAGATACGCAGTATTTT
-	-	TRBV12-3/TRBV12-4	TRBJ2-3	CASRSGAKEQYF	TGTGCCAGCAGGTCGGGAGCCAAGGAGCAGTATTTT
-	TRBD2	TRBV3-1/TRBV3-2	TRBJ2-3	CASSQDPSAGVGDTQYF	TGTGCCAGCAGCCAAGATCCCTCCGCGGGAGTGGGAGATACGCAGTATTTT
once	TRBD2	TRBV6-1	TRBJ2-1	CASSDQLAGGHNEQFF	TGTGCCAGCAGTGACCAACTAGCGGGAGGGCACAATGAGCAGTTCTTC
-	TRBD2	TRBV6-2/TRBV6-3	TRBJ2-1	CASSSSQSGSSYNEQFF	TGTGCCAGCAGCTCCTCCCAGAGCGGGAGCTCCTACAATGAGCAGTTCTTC
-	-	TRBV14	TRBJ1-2	CASRGARNYGYTF	TGTGCCAGCAGGGGGGCGCGCAACTATGGCTACACCTTC
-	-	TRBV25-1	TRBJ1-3	CASINRVGNTIYF	TGTGCCAGCATTAACAGGGTCGGAAACACCATATATTTT
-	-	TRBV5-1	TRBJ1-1	CASSFGGLNTEAFF	TGCGCCAGCAGCTTCGGGGGTTTGAACACTGAAGCTTTCTTT
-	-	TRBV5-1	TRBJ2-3	CASSLVGGITDTQYF	TGCGCCAGCAGCTTGGTGGGGGGAATCACAGATACGCAGTATTTT
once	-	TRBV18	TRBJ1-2	CASSPNERGDYTF	TGTGCCAGCTCACCAAATGAACGGGGCGACTACACCTTC
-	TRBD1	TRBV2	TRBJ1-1	CASSEEVGRQGARAFF	TGTGCCAGCAGTGAAGAGGTTGGGAGACAGGGGGCGCGAGCTTTCTTT
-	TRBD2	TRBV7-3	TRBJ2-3	CASSPREGTSQYF	TGTGCCAGCAGCCCACGGGAGGGGACTAGTCAGTATTTT
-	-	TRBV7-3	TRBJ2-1	CASSPSAGLGFNEQFF	TGTGCCAGCAGCCCCAGTGCAGGACTCGGTTTCAATGAGCAGTTCTTC
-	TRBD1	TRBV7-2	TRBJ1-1	CASSGVMGQGNTEAFF	TGTGCCAGCAGCGGTGTGATGGGACAGGGGAACACTGAAGCTTTCTTT
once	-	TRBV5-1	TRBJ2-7	CASSLEGGSYEQYF	TGCGCCAGCAGCTTGGAAGGGGGCTCCTACGAGCAGTACTTC
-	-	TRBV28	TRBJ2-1	CASKGLTPGDEQFF	TGTGCCAGCAAGGGACTCACCCCGGGCGATGAGCAGTTCTTC
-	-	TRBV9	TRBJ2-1	CASSVDAGSSYNEQFF	TGTGCCAGCAGCGTAGATGCGGGCAGCTCCTACAATGAGCAGTTCTTC
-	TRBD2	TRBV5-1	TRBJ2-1	CASSSGHKNEQFF	TGCGCCAGCAGTAGCGGGCACAAAAATGAGCAGTTCTTC
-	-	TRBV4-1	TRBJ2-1	CASSQVGLIDYNEQFF	TGCGCCAGCAGCCAAGTGGGACTCATCGACTACAATGAGCAGTTCTTC
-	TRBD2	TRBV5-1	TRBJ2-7	CASSLELAGIYEQYF	TGCGCCAGCAGCTTGGAGCTAGCGGGAATCTACGAGCAGTACTTC
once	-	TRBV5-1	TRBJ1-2	CASSFGRSGYTF	TGCGCCAGCAGCTTTGGCAGGTCTGGCTACACCTTC
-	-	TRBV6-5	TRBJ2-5	CASSYSGSETQYF	TGTGCCAGCAGTTACTCGGGTTCTGAGACCCAGTACTTC
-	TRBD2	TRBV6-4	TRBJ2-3	CASSDSSLAGGTTDTQYF	TGTGCCAGCAGTGACTCGAGTCTAGCGGGAGGGACTACAGATACGCAGTATTTT